This is a list of T cell receptor beta chains from one sample in a study of shared T cell receptors in the human thymus. Profiled with immunoSEQ multiplex PCR; TCRdb holds only in-frame clones, not every one. Among about 400,000 clones, approximately 95% were seen once, and the ten largest hold around 0.019%. The sequenced material came from thymocytes. Receptor source: a human donor. Each CDR3 is given with its conserved first and last residue. A D gene is named only where the DNA matches it firmly.

CDR3nt: TGTGCCAGCAGCTTGGGAACTAGCGGGAATCTTGAGCAGTTCTTC; CDR3aa: CASSLGTSGNLEQFF; j_gene: TRBJ2-1; v_gene: TRBV7-3; d_gene: TRBD2
CDR3nt: TGCGCCAGCAGCTCTGGGACAGGGGGCGAGTGGCAAGAGACCCAGTACTTC; CDR3aa: CASSSGTGGEWQETQYF; j_gene: TRBJ2-5; v_gene: TRBV5-1; d_gene: TRBD1
CDR3nt: TGTGCCAGCAGTAACGGACCTCCCACCTACAATGAGCAGTTCTTC; CDR3aa: CASSNGPPTYNEQFF; j_gene: TRBJ2-1; v_gene: TRBV6-1; d_gene: NA
CDR3nt: TGTGCCGTATCCGCACAAACGAATGAAAAACTGTTTTTT; CDR3aa: CAVSAQTNEKLFF; j_gene: TRBJ1-4; v_gene: TRBV6-6; d_gene: NA
CDR3nt: TGTGCCAGCATTCTGGTTCCGCTCCGGGGGCCTCCCGCGGACGTTGAAGCTTTCTTT; CDR3aa: CASILVPLRGPPADVEAFF; j_gene: TRBJ1-1; v_gene: TRBV28; d_gene: NA
CDR3nt: TGTGCCAGCAGCCCGGGGGGGAGGCGGCCGGAAAACATTCAGTACTTC; CDR3aa: CASSPGGRRPENIQYF; j_gene: TRBJ2-4; v_gene: TRBV11-3; d_gene: TRBD2
CDR3nt: TGCGCCAGCAGCTTGGAACTAGGTGGCGGGGAGCTGTTTTTT; CDR3aa: CASSLELGGGELFF; j_gene: TRBJ2-2; v_gene: TRBV5-1; d_gene: NA
CDR3nt: TGTGCCTGGAGTTCGGGGCCGGTCGATACAGATACGCAGTATTTT; CDR3aa: CAWSSGPVDTDTQYF; j_gene: TRBJ2-3; v_gene: TRBV30; d_gene: NA
CDR3nt: TGTGCCAGCTCACCCTACAGGGGGCTAGGTTACAATCAGCCCCAGCATTTT; CDR3aa: CASSPYRGLGYNQPQHF; j_gene: TRBJ1-5; v_gene: TRBV18; d_gene: TRBD1
CDR3nt: TGCGCCAGCAGGGGTAGGGGACCGACGAACACTGAAGCTTTCTTT; CDR3aa: CASRGRGPTNTEAFF; j_gene: TRBJ1-1; v_gene: TRBV5-1; d_gene: NA
CDR3nt: TGTGCCATCAGTGAGTCGGCCAGGGGTTTGACTGAAGCTTTCTTT; CDR3aa: CAISESARGLTEAFF; j_gene: TRBJ1-1; v_gene: TRBV10-3; d_gene: NA
CDR3nt: TGTGCCACCAGCAGAGTTCCGACTAGCGGGAGGTGGGGTACGCAGTATTTT; CDR3aa: CATSRVPTSGRWGTQYF; j_gene: TRBJ2-3; v_gene: TRBV15; d_gene: TRBD2
CDR3nt: TGTGCCAGCAGCTCTCGACCAAAGGGGGAGCAGTACTTC; CDR3aa: CASSSRPKGEQYF; j_gene: TRBJ2-7; v_gene: TRBV7-6; d_gene: NA
CDR3nt: TGTGCCAGCGTGCCGGGACAGGCCTACGAGCAGTACTTC; CDR3aa: CASVPGQAYEQYF; j_gene: TRBJ2-7; v_gene: TRBV7-6; d_gene: TRBD1
CDR3nt: TGTGCCAGCAGTTACAGCAGGGGCTCCCTAACCTACGAGCAGTACTTC; CDR3aa: CASSYSRGSLTYEQYF; j_gene: TRBJ2-7; v_gene: TRBV6-5; d_gene: NA
CDR3nt: TGCGCCAGCAGCCTGGGACTAGCTTCCTCCTACGAGCAGTACTTC; CDR3aa: CASSLGLASSYEQYF; j_gene: TRBJ2-7; v_gene: TRBV5-1; d_gene: TRBD2
CDR3nt: TGTGCCAGCAGACGAAACGACAGGGGTGGAAACACCATATATTTT; CDR3aa: CASRRNDRGGNTIYF; j_gene: TRBJ1-3; v_gene: TRBV7-9; d_gene: TRBD1
CDR3nt: TGTGCCAGCAGCAACTCAGTCCAGTACTTC; CDR3aa: CASSNSVQYF; j_gene: TRBJ2-7; v_gene: TRBV7-2; d_gene: NA
CDR3nt: TGTGCCAGCCGGGGACAGGGGGCCCCCTACGAGCAGTACTTC; CDR3aa: CASRGQGAPYEQYF; j_gene: TRBJ2-7; v_gene: TRBV28; d_gene: TRBD1
CDR3nt: TGTGCCAGCAGCCCGGAGGACAGGGCGGTGGATACGCAGTATTTT; CDR3aa: CASSPEDRAVDTQYF; j_gene: TRBJ2-3; v_gene: TRBV7-9; d_gene: TRBD1
CDR3nt: TGTGCCAGCAGCTTAGACGGACAGGCCGCGAACACTGAAGCTTTCTTT; CDR3aa: CASSLDGQAANTEAFF; j_gene: TRBJ1-1; v_gene: TRBV7-2; d_gene: TRBD1
CDR3nt: TGTGCCAGCAGTTGGGGGGGGGCGCCCCAGCATTTT; CDR3aa: CASSWGGAPQHF; j_gene: TRBJ1-5; v_gene: TRBV28; d_gene: NA
CDR3nt: TGTGCCAGCAGCTCCCCCGAGGCGGGGTCGACCTACGAGCAGTACTTC; CDR3aa: CASSSPEAGSTYEQYF; j_gene: TRBJ2-7; v_gene: TRBV7-2; d_gene: NA